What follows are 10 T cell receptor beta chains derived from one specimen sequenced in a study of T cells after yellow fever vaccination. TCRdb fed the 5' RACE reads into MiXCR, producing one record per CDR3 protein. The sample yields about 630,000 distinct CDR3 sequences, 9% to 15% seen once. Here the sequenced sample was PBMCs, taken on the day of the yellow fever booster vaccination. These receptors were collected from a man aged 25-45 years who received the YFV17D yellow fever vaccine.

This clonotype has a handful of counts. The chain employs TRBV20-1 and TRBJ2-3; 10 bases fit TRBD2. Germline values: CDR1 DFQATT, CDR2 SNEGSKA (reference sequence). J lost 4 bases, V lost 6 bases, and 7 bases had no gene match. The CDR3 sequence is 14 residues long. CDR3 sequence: CSARTSGIPDTQYF. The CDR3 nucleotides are TGCAGTGCCCGTACTAGCGGGATACCAGATACGCAGTATTTT.

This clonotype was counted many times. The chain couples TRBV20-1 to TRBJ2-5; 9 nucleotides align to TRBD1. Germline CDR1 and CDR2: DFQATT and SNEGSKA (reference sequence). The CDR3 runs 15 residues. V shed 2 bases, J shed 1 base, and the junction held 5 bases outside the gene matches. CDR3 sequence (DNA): TGCAGTGCTAGATCGCCGACAGGGGGCCAAGAGACCCAGTACTTC. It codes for CSARSPTGGQETQYF.

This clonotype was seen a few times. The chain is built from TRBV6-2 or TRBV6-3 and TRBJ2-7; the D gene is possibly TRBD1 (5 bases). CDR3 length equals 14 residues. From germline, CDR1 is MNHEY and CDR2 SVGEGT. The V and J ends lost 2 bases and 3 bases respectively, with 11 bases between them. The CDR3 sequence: CASSYEQGSYEQYF. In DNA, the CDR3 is TGTGCCAGCAGTTACGAGCAGGGTAGCTACGAGCAGTACTTC.

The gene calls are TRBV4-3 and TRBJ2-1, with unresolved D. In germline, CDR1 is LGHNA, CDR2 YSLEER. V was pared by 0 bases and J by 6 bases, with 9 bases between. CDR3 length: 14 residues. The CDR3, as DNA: TGCGCCAGCAGCCAAGAATCCCGGAGCAATGAGCAGTTCTTC. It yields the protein CASSQESRSNEQFF.

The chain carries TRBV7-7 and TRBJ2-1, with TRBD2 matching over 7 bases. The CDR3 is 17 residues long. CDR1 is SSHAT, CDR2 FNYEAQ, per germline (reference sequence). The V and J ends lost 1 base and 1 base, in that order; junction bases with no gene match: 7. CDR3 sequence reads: CASSLVGGGRSYNEQFF. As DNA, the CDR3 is TGTGCCAGCAGCTTAGTCGGCGGCGGGAGATCCTACAATGAGCAGTTCTTC. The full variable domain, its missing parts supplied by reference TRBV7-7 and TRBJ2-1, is GAGVSQSPRYKVTKRGQDVTLRCDPISSHATLYWYQQALGQGPEFLTYFNYEAQPDKSGLPSDRFSAERPEGSISTLTIQRTEQRDSAMYRCASSLVGGGRSYNEQFFGPGTRLTVL.

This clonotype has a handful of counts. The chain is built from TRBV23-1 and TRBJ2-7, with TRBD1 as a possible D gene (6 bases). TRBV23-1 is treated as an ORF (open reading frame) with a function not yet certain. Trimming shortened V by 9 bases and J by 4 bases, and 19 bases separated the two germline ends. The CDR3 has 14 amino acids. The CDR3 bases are TGCGCCAGTACCGCCTCGACAGGCGGATACGAGCAGTACTTC. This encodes CASTASTGGYEQYF.

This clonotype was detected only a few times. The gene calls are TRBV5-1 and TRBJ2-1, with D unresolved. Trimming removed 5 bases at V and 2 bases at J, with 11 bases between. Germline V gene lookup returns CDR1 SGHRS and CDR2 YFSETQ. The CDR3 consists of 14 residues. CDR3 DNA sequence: TGCGCCAGCAGTTATGATCGGGCCTACAATGAGCAGTTCTTC. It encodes CASSYDRAYNEQFF. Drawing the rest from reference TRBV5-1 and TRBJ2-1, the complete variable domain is KAGVTQTPRYLIKTRGQQVTLSCSPISGHRSVSWYQQTPGQGLQFLFEYFSETQRNKGNFPGRFSGRQFSNSRSEMNVSTLELGDSALYLCASSYDRAYNEQFFGPGTRLTVL.

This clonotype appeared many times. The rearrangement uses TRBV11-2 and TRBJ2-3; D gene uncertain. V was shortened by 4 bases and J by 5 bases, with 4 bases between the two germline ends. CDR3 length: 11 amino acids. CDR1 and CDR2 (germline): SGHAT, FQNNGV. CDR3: CASSYIDTQYF. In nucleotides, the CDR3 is TGTGCCAGCAGCTATATAGATACGCAGTATTTT.

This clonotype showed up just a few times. The CDR3 sequence: CASSLASGRSSYEQYF. The CDR3 nucleotides are TGTGCCAGCAGCTTGGCCAGCGGGAGGAGCTCCTACGAGCAGTACTTC. The V and J genes are TRBV11-2 and TRBJ2-7; 9 bases match TRBD2. Germline V gives CDR1 SGHAT, CDR2 FQNNGV. This CDR3 contains 16 residues. V trimming: 3 bases; J trimming: 0 bases; junction bases outside the gene matches: 6.

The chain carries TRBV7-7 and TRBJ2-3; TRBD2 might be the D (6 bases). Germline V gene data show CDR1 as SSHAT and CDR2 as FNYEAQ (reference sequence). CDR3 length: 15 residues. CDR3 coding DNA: TGTGCTAGCGGCCGAGGGACCTCGGGGACAGATACGCAGTATTTT. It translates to CASGRGTSGTDTQYF.